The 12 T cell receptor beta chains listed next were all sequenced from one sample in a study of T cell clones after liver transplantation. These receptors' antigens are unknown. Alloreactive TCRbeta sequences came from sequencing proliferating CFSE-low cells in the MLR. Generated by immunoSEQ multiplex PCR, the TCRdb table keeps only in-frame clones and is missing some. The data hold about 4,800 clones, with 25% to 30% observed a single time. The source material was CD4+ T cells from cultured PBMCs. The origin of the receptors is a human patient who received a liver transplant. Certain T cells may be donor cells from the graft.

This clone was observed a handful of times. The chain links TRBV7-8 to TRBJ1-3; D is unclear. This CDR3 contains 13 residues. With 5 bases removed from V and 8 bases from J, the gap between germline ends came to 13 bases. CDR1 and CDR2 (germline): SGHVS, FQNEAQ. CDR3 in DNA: TGTGCCAGCAGCCGAGACCCAACCGACACCATATATTTT. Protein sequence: CASSRDPTDTIYF.

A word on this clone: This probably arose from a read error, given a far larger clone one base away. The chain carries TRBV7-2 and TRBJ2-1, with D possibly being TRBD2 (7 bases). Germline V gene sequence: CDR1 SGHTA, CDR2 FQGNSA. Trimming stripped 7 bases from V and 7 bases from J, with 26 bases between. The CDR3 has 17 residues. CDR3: CASTILRTRGGWNEQFF. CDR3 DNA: TGTGCCAGCACAATACTCAGGACTCGCGGGGGCTGGAATGAGCAGTTCTTC.

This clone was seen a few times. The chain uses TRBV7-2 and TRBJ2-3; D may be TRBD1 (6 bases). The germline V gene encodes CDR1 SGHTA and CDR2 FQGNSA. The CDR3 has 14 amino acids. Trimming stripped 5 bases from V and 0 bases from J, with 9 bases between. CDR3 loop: CASSRDTSTDTQYF. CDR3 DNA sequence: TGTGCCAGCAGCCGGGACACTAGCACAGATACGCAGTATTTT. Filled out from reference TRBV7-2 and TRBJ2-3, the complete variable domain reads GAGVSQSPSNKVTEKGKDVELRCDPISGHTALYWYRQSLGQGLEFLIYFQGNSAPDKSGLPSDRFSAERTGGSVSTLTIQRTQQEDSAVYLCASSRDTSTDTQYFGPGTRLTVL.

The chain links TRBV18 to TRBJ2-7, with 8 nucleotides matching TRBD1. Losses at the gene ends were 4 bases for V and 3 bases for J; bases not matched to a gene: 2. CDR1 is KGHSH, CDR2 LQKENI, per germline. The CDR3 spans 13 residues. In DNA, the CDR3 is TGTGCCAGCTCACTGACAGGGGACTACGAGCAGTACTTC. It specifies CASSLTGDYEQYF.

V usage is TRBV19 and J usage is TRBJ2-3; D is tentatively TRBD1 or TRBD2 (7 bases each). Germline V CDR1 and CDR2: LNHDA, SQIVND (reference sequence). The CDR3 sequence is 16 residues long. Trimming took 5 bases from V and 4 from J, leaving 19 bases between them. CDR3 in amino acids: CASSSVRDSGADTQYF. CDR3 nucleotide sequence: TGTGCCAGTAGTTCCGTCCGGGACAGCGGGGCAGATACGCAGTATTTT.

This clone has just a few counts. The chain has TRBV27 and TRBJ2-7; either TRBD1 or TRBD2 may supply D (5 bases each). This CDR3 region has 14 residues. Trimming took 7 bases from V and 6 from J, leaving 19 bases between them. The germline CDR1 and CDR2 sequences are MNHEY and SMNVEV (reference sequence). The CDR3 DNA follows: TGTGCCAGCAAGGTGGGCCAGGGCGAGGGCGAGCAGTACTTC. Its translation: CASKVGQGEGEQYF.

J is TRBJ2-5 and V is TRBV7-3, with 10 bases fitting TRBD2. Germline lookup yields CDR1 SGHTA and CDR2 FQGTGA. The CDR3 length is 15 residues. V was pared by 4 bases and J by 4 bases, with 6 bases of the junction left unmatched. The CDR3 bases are TGTGCCAGCAGCTCCGGACTAGCGGAGTTAGAGACCCAGTACTTC. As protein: CASSSGLAELETQYF.

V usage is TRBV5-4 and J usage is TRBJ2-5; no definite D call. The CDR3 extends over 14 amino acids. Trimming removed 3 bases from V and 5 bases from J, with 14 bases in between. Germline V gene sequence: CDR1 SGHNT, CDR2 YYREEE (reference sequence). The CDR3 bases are TGTGCCAGCAGCTCCGTTTCAGTCGGGGAGACCCAGTACTTC. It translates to CASSSVSVGETQYF.

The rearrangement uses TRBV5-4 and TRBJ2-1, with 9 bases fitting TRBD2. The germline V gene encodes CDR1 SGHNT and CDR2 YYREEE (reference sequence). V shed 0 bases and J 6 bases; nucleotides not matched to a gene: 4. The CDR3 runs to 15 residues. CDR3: CASSLGGTSSNEQFF. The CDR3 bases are TGTGCCAGCAGCTTGGGAGGGACTAGCTCCAATGAGCAGTTCTTC.

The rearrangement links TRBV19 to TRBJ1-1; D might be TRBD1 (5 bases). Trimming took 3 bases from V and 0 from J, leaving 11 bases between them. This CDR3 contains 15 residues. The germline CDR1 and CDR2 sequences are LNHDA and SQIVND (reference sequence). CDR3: CASSIRGLMNTEAFF. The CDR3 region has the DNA TGTGCCAGTAGTATTCGGGGCCTCATGAACACTGAAGCTTTCTTT.

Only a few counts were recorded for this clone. Here the CDR3 DNA reads TGTGCCAGCAGCCTAGAAGCCCCAGATACGCAGTATTTT. It codes for CASSLEAPDTQYF. V gene TRBV13 combines with J gene TRBJ2-3; D is unclear. Trimming removed 5 bases at V and 4 bases at J, with 10 bases between. CDR3 length: 13 amino acids. CDR1 and CDR2 from the germline V gene are PRHDT and FYEKMQ (reference sequence). Variable domain in full (rest from reference TRBV13 and TRBJ2-3): AAGVIQSPRHLIKEKRETATLKCYPIPRHDTVYWYQQGPGQDPQFLISFYEKMQSDKGSIPDRFSAQQFSDYHSELNMSSLELGDSALYFCASSLEAPDTQYFGPGTRLTVL.

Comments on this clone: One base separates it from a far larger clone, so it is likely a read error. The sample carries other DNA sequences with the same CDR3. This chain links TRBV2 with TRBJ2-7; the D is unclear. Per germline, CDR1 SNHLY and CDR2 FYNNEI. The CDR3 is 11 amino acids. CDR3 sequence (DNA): TGCGCCAGCTCATACTCCTACGAGCAGTACTTC. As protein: CASSYSYEQYF.